This TCR beta chain comes out of a study of graft-versus-host responses after intestinal transplantation. Turning to the study itself: Multivisceral, liver-intestinal, or isolated intestinal transplants were performed in recipients.

A word on this clone: The antigen remains undetermined.

Trimming cost V 3 bases and J 6 bases, with 12 bases left between them. The germline V gene has CDR1 SNHLY and CDR2 FYNNEI. The CDR3 length is 14 residues. Some clones are missing from TCRdb's copy, which holds only in-frame ones; the method was immunoSEQ multiplex PCR. The sample has under 130,000 clones; 80% to 95% are singletons. Points from the study as a whole: Individuals who had graft-donor T cell macrochimerism had allografts that showed high graft-versus-host to host-versus-graft clonal ratios. After transplant, early declines in HvG clones were associated with peak levels of circulating GvH clones. Analysis identified GvH clones in recipient marrow, with some appearing first in ileum or blood.

Source: unstimulated CD8+ T cells sorted from spleen or lymph node cells, taken before intestinal transplant. The sequence derives from a human donor who received an intestinal transplant. The chain is built from TRBV2 and TRBJ1-5; tentatively, D is TRBD1 (6 bases). For the CDR3, the DNA is TGTGCCAGCAGTGAGCCAGGGGTTGGTCAGCCCCAGCATTTT. It encodes CASSEPGVGQPQHF.